These 13 T cell receptor beta chains were sequenced from one sample in a study of CD8 T cells in Susac syndrome. cDNA came from roughly 0.47 to 1 ug RNA primed by random hexamers. MiXCR was run by TCRdb on the immunoSEQ multiplex PCR reads, yielding one entry per CDR3 protein. The sample records about 200,000 distinct CDR3 sequences, 90% to 95% being singletons. Input material: CD4+ T cells from PBMCs. Receptor source: a human donor with multiple sclerosis.

V gene TRBV20-1 combines with J gene TRBJ2-1; TRBD1 might be the D (7 bases). With 5 bases removed from V and 3 bases from J, the gap between germline ends came to 14 bases. Germline V gives CDR1 DFQATT, CDR2 SNEGSKA (reference sequence). The CDR3 covers 14 residues. CDR3: CSAGGGPRYNEQFF. Written as DNA, the CDR3 is TGCAGTGCTGGAGGGGGCCCCCGCTACAATGAGCAGTTCTTC.

The CDR3, as DNA: TGCAGCGCCCGCCAGGGACTAGCGGGGGGGGAGCAGTTCTTC. Its protein product is CSARQGLAGGEQFF. The chain has TRBV29-1 and TRBJ2-1; 16 bases fit TRBD2. The CDR3 length is 14 residues. Germline CDR1 reads SQVTM; CDR2 reads ANQGSEA. V lost 7 bases and J lost 10; bases outside the gene matches: 7.

V usage is TRBV9 and J usage is TRBJ1-2; weak D call: TRBD1 (5 bases). V gave up 0 bases and J gave up 5 bases, with 11 bases separating them. The CDR3 contains 14 residues. Germline CDR1 is SGDLS and CDR2 is YYNGEE. DNA of the CDR3: TGTGCCAGCAGCGTAGGAGGGGAGGCGTATGGCTACACCTTC. Its translation is CASSVGGEAYGYTF.

The gene calls are TRBV20-1 and TRBJ2-1; 9 bases fit TRBD2. J lost 0 bases, V lost 1 base, and 7 bases had no gene match. The CDR3 extends over 17 amino acids. Germline lookup yields CDR1 DFQATT and CDR2 SNEGSKA (reference sequence). The chain's CDR3 is CSARGASGVTSYNEQFF. The CDR3 DNA follows: TGCAGTGCTAGAGGGGCTAGCGGGGTCACCTCCTACAATGAGCAGTTCTTC.

The chain recombines TRBV15 with TRBJ2-3; either TRBD1 or TRBD2 may fit D (8 bases each). This CDR3 comprises 16 residues. Trimming removed 2 bases at V and 6 bases at J, with 18 bases between. Germline assignment: CDR1 LNHNV and CDR2 YYDKDF (reference sequence). The CDR3: CATSRTLAGQVDTQYF. The CDR3 DNA reads as TGTGCCACCAGCAGAACCTTAGCGGGACAGGTCGATACGCAGTATTTT.

The chain has TRBV20-1 and TRBJ2-7, with D possibly TRBD1 on 5 matching bases. Germline assignment: CDR1 DFQATT and CDR2 SNEGSKA (reference sequence). The germline V and J ends were trimmed by 6 bases and 0 bases, with 15 bases remaining between them. This CDR3 contains 14 residues. CDR3 region: CSAKVLDNSYEQYF. The CDR3 bases are TGCAGTGCCAAAGTCCTGGACAACTCCTACGAGCAGTACTTC.

The chain is built from TRBV3-1 and TRBJ2-3; D possibly corresponds to TRBD2 (5 bases). The CDR3 contains 14 residues. The V gene lost 6 bases and the J gene lost 3 bases, with 13 bases spanning the gap. Germline V lookup: CDR1 LGHDT, CDR2 YNNKEL (reference sequence). CDR3 sequence reads: CASRSSGGTDTQYF. DNA for the CDR3: TGTGCCAGCAGATCCAGCGGTGGGACAGATACGCAGTATTTT.

The CDR3 bases are TGCAGTGCCACCGGACTAGCGGGAGGGCAGGTCGATGAGCAGTTCTTC. Translated: CSATGLAGGQVDEQFF. The chain joins TRBV20-1 to TRBJ2-1; TRBD2 aligns across 15 bases. This CDR3 has 16 residues. V lost 6 bases and J lost 8; bases outside the gene matches: 11. The V gene's germline CDR1 is DFQATT and CDR2 SNEGSKA (reference sequence).

V and J are TRBV5-1 and TRBJ2-1, with 8 bases matching TRBD1. This CDR3 region has 14 residues. Germline loops: CDR1 SGHRS, CDR2 YFSETQ. The J segment lost 8 bases and the V segment lost 0 bases, leaving 4 bases of the junction unmatched. Here the CDR3 DNA reads TGCGCCAGCAGCTTGGGGACAGGGTTGGATGAGCAGTTCTTC. This codes for CASSLGTGLDEQFF.

The chain uses TRBV18 and TRBJ2-5; either TRBD1 or TRBD2 may fit D (5 bases each). V lost 0 bases, J lost 5 bases, and 13 bases lay in between. Germline loops: CDR1 KGHSH, CDR2 LQKENI. The CDR3 covers 15 residues. In DNA, the CDR3 is TGTGCCAGCTCACCACCAGGGACCCTCCAGGAGACCCAGTACTTC. It codes for CASSPPGTLQETQYF.

V gene TRBV20-1 combines with J gene TRBJ2-7, with TRBD2 matching over 12 bases. The CDR3 has 16 residues. The germline V gene has CDR1 DFQATT and CDR2 SNEGSKA (reference sequence). With V trimmed by 4 bases and J by 0 bases, 7 bases remained unmatched. Here the CDR3 reads CSATRLAGAASYEQYF. Written as DNA, the CDR3 is TGCAGTGCTACGCGACTAGCGGGGGCCGCCTCCTACGAGCAGTACTTC.

The chain uses TRBV5-1 and TRBJ1-1; D gene uncertain. CDR1 SGHRS and CDR2 YFSETQ come from the germline V gene. V lost 0 bases and J 8 bases, leaving 14 bases between the germline ends. The CDR3 covers 14 residues. The CDR3 coding sequence is TGCGCCAGCAGCTTGGCAGGTCAGCCTGTCGAAGCTTTCTTT. Translation gives CASSLAGQPVEAFF.

V and J are TRBV3-1 and TRBJ2-2, with a tentative D call TRBD2 (5 bases). Between the trimmed V and J ends, which lost 7 bases and 0 bases, there was a span of 9 bases. CDR1 and CDR2 (germline): LGHDT, YNNKEL (reference sequence). The CDR3 is 14 amino acids. The CDR3 DNA reads as TGTGCCAGCAAAAAGGGAGCGAACACCGGGGAGCTGTTTTTT. This sequence encodes CASKKGANTGELFF. The variable domain in full, with the rest retrieved from reference TRBV3-1 and TRBJ2-2, is DTAVSQTPKYLVTQMGNDKSIKCEQNLGHDTMYWYKQDSKKFLKIMFSYNNKELIINETVPNRFSPKSPDKAHLNLHINSLELGDSAVYFCASKKGANTGELFFGEGSRLTVL.